This T cell receptor beta chain was sequenced during a study of OX40 agonist ivuxolimab in advanced cancers. Study-wide results and limits: Among patients with partial responses at 0.1-3.0 mg/kg, clonal expansion was among the lowest.

In regard to this clone: Its matching antigen is unknown.

Generated by immunoSEQ multiplex PCR, the TCRdb table keeps only in-frame clones and is missing some. The profile covers under 60,000 clones, with 90% appearing a single time and roughly 4.4% taken by the ten largest. The CDR3 covers 11 residues. V was pared by 4 bases and J by 9 bases, with 6 bases between. The germline CDR1 and CDR2 sequences are LNHDA and SQIVND (reference sequence). This chain links TRBV19 with TRBJ2-2; D remains ambiguous. This sequence was found in an adult with an advanced solid tumor such as melanoma, head and neck, liver or kidney cancer. Specimen: CD4+ or CD8+ T cells sorted from blood, collected in a trial of the OX40 agonist ivuxolimab. CDR3 sequence (DNA): TGTGCCAGTAGTAGTATCAGGGAGCTGTTTTTT. Translated: CASSSIRELFF. The full variable domain, with the rest looked up from reference TRBV19 and TRBJ2-2, is DGGITQSPKYLFRKEGQNVTLSCEQNLNHDAMYWYRQDPGQGLRLIYYSQIVNDFQKGDIAEGYSVSREKKESFPLTVTSAQKNPTAFYLCASSSIRELFFGEGSRLTVL.